Below are 21 T cell receptor beta chains sequenced from a single sample in a study of Tregs in tolerant kidney transplant recipients. Data came from immunoSEQ multiplex PCR; TCRdb stores just in-frame clones and leaves some out. The sample shows around 16,000 clones, about two thirds of them seen only once. These receptors have no known antigen. Sequencing was performed on Tregs from blood cultured with allogeneic cells. These receptors all come from a human donor in good health.

This chain connects TRBV5-6 to TRBJ2-7; perhaps D is TRBD1 or TRBD2 (6 bases each). Germline values: CDR1 SGHDT, CDR2 YYEEEE. Deletions cut 3 bases from V and 3 bases from J, with 16 bases between. The CDR3 loop spans 15 amino acids. CDR3 in amino acids: CASSSGAGAYYEQYF. The CDR3 nucleotides read TGTGCCAGCAGCTCGGGGGCCGGGGCTTACTACGAGCAGTACTTC.

The gene calls are TRBV19 and TRBJ1-5; tentatively, D is TRBD1 (5 bases). CDR3 length equals 13 residues. Germline V gene data show CDR1 as LNHDA and CDR2 as SQIVND (reference sequence). The germline V and J ends were trimmed by 5 bases and 7 bases, with 12 bases remaining between them. For the CDR3, the DNA is TGTGCCAGTAGTCGCCAGGGAGGGCAGCCCCAGCATTTT. Translating gives CASSRQGGQPQHF.

This chain joins TRBV6-5 and TRBJ2-3; D tentatively reads TRBD1 or TRBD2 (5 bases each). The germline gives CDR1 MNHEY, CDR2 SVGAGI. V lost 6 bases, J lost 7 bases, and 14 bases lay in between. The CDR3 has 13 residues. The CDR3 nucleotides are TGTGCCAGCAGACCCGGGACGGGGAATACGCAGTATTTT. Residues: CASRPGTGNTQYF.

This clone rates as medium-sized. The rearrangement joins TRBV13 to TRBJ1-2, with TRBD1 identical over 9 bases. CDR1 PRHDT and CDR2 FYEKMQ come from the germline V gene (reference sequence). CDR3 length equals 14 residues. J gave up 5 bases and V 3 bases, and 4 bases lay outside the gene matches. The CDR3 is CASSLGQGIYGYTF. The CDR3 DNA is TGTGCCAGCAGCTTGGGACAGGGAATTTATGGCTACACCTTC.

The chain uses TRBV2 and TRBJ1-5; 11 nucleotides agree with TRBD1. After removal of 6 bases from V and 6 bases from J, the junction contained 4 bases not matched to a gene. The CDR3 contains 14 residues. From germline, CDR1 is SNHLY and CDR2 FYNNEI. The CDR3: CASRGQGGSQPQHF. CDR3 sequence (DNA): TGTGCCAGCAGGGGACAGGGGGGAAGTCAGCCCCAGCATTTT.

V and J are TRBV6-5 and TRBJ2-5, with D unresolved. Germline CDR1 and CDR2: MNHEY and SVGAGI. The CDR3 spans 12 residues. The V gene lost 5 bases and the J gene lost 5 bases, with 9 bases spanning the gap. The CDR3 DNA is TGTGCCAGCAGTCGGAAATGGGAGACCCAGTACTTC. This translates into CASSRKWETQYF.

The chain is built from TRBV7-8 and TRBJ2-3; D possibly corresponds to TRBD2 (6 bases). The CDR3 is made up of 14 amino acids. Trimming shortened V by 4 bases and J by 2 bases, and 10 bases separated the two germline ends. Germline V lookup: CDR1 SGHVS, CDR2 FQNEAQ. The chain's CDR3 is CASSWGLSTDTQYF. In nucleotides, the CDR3 is TGTGCCAGCAGCTGGGGACTTTCCACAGATACGCAGTATTTT.

The V gene is TRBV13, the J gene TRBJ2-3; D is uncertain. The length of the CDR3 is 13 residues. Trimming took off 5 bases at V and 1 base at J, with 7 bases between the two ends. CDR1 and CDR2 (germline): PRHDT, FYEKMQ (reference sequence). CDR3 in amino acids: CASSARGTDTQYF. CDR3 nucleotides: TGTGCCAGCAGCGCCAGAGGCACAGATACGCAGTATTTT.

The genes are TRBV20-1 and TRBJ2-4; D is undetermined. The V end lost 3 bases, the J end lost 7 bases, and 7 bases lay between the germline ends. The CDR3 consists of 11 residues. CDR1 DFQATT and CDR2 SNEGSKA come from the germline V gene (reference sequence). The CDR3 here is CSARVVNIQYF. The CDR3 coding sequence is TGCAGTGCTAGGGTAGTTAACATTCAGTACTTC.

By sample share, this clone is medium-sized. The V call is TRBV5-1, the J call TRBJ1-1; 11 bases are a match to TRBD1. This CDR3 region has 16 residues. CDR1 is SGHRS, CDR2 YFSETQ, per germline. The junction had 6 bases not matched to a gene; V was cut back by 4 bases and J by 1 base. In DNA, the CDR3 is TGCGCCAGCAGCACAGGGACAGGGGGTCGGAACACTGAAGCTTTCTTT. Amino acid sequence: CASSTGTGGRNTEAFF.

This clone is medium-sized (0.01 to 0.1%). This chain connects TRBV2 to TRBJ1-2; weak D call: TRBD1 (5 bases). The CDR3 consists of 16 residues. V was pared by 1 base and J by 4 bases, with 16 bases between. Germline values: CDR1 SNHLY, CDR2 FYNNEI. The CDR3 bases are TGTGCCAGCAGTGAAGGTGATGAGGGGTTGGGCTATGGCTACACCTTC. Protein: CASSEGDEGLGYGYTF.

The rearrangement links TRBV5-1 to TRBJ2-7, with D possibly TRBD2 on 7 matching bases. V lost 5 bases, J lost 8 bases, and 20 bases lay in between. Germline-derived CDR1 and CDR2 are SGHRS and YFSETQ. This CDR3 spans 14 amino acids. CDR3 DNA: TGCGCCAGCAGGGCGGGGGCCGACGGGTCCAAGCAGTACTTC. Its protein is CASRAGADGSKQYF.

The chain recombines TRBV18 with TRBJ1-2, with a possible D match to TRBD1 (6 bases). Trimming pared 3 bases from V and 1 base from J, leaving 21 bases between. Per germline, CDR1 KGHSH and CDR2 LQKENI. The CDR3 sequence is 18 residues long. CDR3 sequence: CASSPTTRGRQVNYGYTF. CDR3 bases: TGTGCCAGCTCACCCACTACACGGGGCCGACAGGTTAACTATGGCTACACCTTC.

The V gene is TRBV7-9, the J gene TRBJ2-1, with 9 bases lining up with TRBD1. The CDR3 consists of 15 residues. Germline V gene sequence: CDR1 SEHNR, CDR2 FQNEAQ (reference sequence). Trimming at V came to 1 base and at J to 7 bases, leaving 5 bases not matched to a gene. Written as DNA, the CDR3 is TGTGCCAGCAGCTTAGACAGGGGGCCGTCTAATGAGCAGTTCTTC. Translated, it gives CASSLDRGPSNEQFF.

The V gene is TRBV7-3, the J gene TRBJ1-1; D is perhaps TRBD1 (5 bases). CDR1 and CDR2 (germline): SGHTA, FQGTGA. The CDR3 runs 14 residues. V shed 3 bases and J shed 4 bases, with 12 bases lying between them. CDR3 DNA sequence: TGTGCCAGCAGCTTCCAGGGAGGCAGCACTGAAGCTTTCTTT. It translates to CASSFQGGSTEAFF. Supplemented by reference TRBV7-3 and TRBJ1-1, the full variable domain reads GAGVSQTPSNKVTEKGKYVELRCDPISGHTALYWYRQSLGQGPEFLIYFQGTGAADDSGLPNDRFFAVRPEGSVSTLKIQRTERGDSAVYLCASSFQGGSTEAFFGQGTRLTVV.

This clone has just a few counts. The chain couples TRBV19 to TRBJ2-7; 10 bases are a match to TRBD2. V trimming: 4 bases; J trimming: 8 bases; junction bases outside the gene matches: 14. Germline-derived CDR1 and CDR2 are LNHDA and SQIVND (reference sequence). The CDR3 sequence is 16 residues long. The chain's CDR3 is CASSTISGRASGKQYF. Here the CDR3 DNA reads TGTGCCAGTAGTACGATCAGCGGGAGGGCTTCTGGGAAGCAGTACTTC.

The V and J genes are TRBV11-2 and TRBJ1-1; a possible D gene is TRBD1 (5 bases). The CDR3 spans 13 residues. The germline gives CDR1 SGHAT, CDR2 FQNNGV. V was clipped by 2 bases and J by 4 bases, with 8 bases between them. Here the CDR3 reads CASSLQGSTEAFF. As DNA, the CDR3 is TGTGCCAGCAGCTTACAGGGAAGCACTGAAGCTTTCTTT. Looking up the rest from reference TRBV11-2 and TRBJ1-1 gives the full variable domain: EAGVAQSPRYKIIEKRQSVAFWCNPISGHATLYWYQQILGQGPKLLIQFQNNGVVDDSQLPKDRFSAERLKGVDSTLKIQPAKLEDSAVYLCASSLQGSTEAFFGQGTRLTVV.

This clone occurred once. CDR3 loop: CASSLGRRGGKQYF. CDR3 bases: TGTGCCAGCAGCTTGGGCCGTCGGGGCGGCAAGCAGTACTTC. The chain combines TRBV11-3 with TRBJ2-7; TRBD1 or TRBD2 may be the D gene (5 bases each). The CDR3 is 14 residues long. Trimming took 3 bases from V and 8 from J, leaving 17 bases between them. Germline V gives CDR1 SGHNT, CDR2 YENEEA. Using reference TRBV11-3 and TRBJ2-7 for the parts outside the CDR3, the full variable domain is EAGVVQSPRYKIIEKKQPVAFWCNPISGHNTLYWYLQNLGQGPELLIRYENEEAVDDSQLPKDRFSAERLKGVDSTLKIQPAELGDSAVYLCASSLGRRGGKQYFGPGTRLTVT.

V usage is TRBV7-2 and J usage is TRBJ2-2; D is ambiguous. Trimming pared 7 bases from V and 6 bases from J, leaving 9 bases between. Germline V gene lookup returns CDR1 SGHTA and CDR2 FQGNSA. The CDR3 is 12 residues long. CDR3 bases: TGTGCCAGCATCCCAGCCGCCGGGGAGCTGTTTTTT. It translates to CASIPAAGELFF.

This chain uses TRBV6-5 with TRBJ2-7; the D gene is possibly TRBD2 (6 bases). The germline CDR1 and CDR2 sequences are MNHEY and SVGAGI. The V and J ends lost 5 bases and 7 bases respectively, with 9 bases between them. CDR3 length: 11 residues. DNA of the CDR3: TGTGCCAGCAGTAGGGCGGGGGAGCAGTACTTC. It translates to CASSRAGEQYF.

This clone was seen a handful of times. The chain combines TRBV5-5 with TRBJ2-1; maybe TRBD1 (5 bases). Germline V CDR1 and CDR2: SGHKS, YYEKEE (reference sequence). Trimming took off 4 bases at V and 3 bases at J, with 14 bases between the two ends. The CDR3 totals 15 residues. The CDR3 DNA sequence: TGTGCCAGCAGCACGGCTGGGGCCCTCTACAATGAGCAGTTCTTC. Its translation is CASSTAGALYNEQFF.